The clone carrying this T cell receptor beta chain was found a few times. The data were taken from a study of read filtering for tumor transcriptome and immune sequencing. Germline CDR1 reads DFQATT; CDR2 reads SNEGSKA (reference sequence). Trimming removed 6 bases from V and 3 bases from J; junction bases left unmatched: 6. This CDR3 has 15 residues. This library used approximately 0.4 ug RNA and molecular barcoded adaptors spanning alpha/delta and beta/gamma chains. TCRdb re-called the reads through MiXCR, storing one row per CDR3 protein. The sample holds about 130,000 distinct CDR3 sequences, approximately 12% seen once.

The sequencing input was a population of CD138-negative cells sorted from bone marrow. The chain links TRBV20-1 to TRBJ2-5; 14 bases map to TRBD2. The sequence was obtained from a donor aged 40 or over with multiple myeloma. CDR3 loop: CSAPTSGRAKETQYF. The DNA for the CDR3 is TGCAGTGCCCCGACTAGCGGGAGGGCTAAAGAGACCCAGTACTTC.